The following is a TCR beta chain sequence with its context. In this sample, this clonotype turned up many times. Its cognate antigen has yet to be identified. Per-base qualities were not stored, and no clone one base away is much larger. What this sample's treatment or condition label stands for: allogeneic hematopoietic cell transplantation with graft depleted of TCRalphabeta T cells and CD19 B cells. TCRalphabeta/CD19-depleted allogeneic hematopoietic cell grafts were given to the transplant recipients, all of whom were children. For this chain, trimming is 5 bases at the V end and 2 bases at the J end, and the number of junction bases without a gene match is 3. CDR1 and CDR2 are read off the germline V gene (reference sequence) as DFQATT and SNEGSKA. Counted from cysteine to phenylalanine, this CDR3 has 13 amino acids. The DNA shown is the 39-base CDR3, in frame from base 1. The data stem from a study of T-cell reconstitution after alpha-beta-depleted transplantation in children (TCRdb year 2016). General notes on the study: The study quantitatively tracked T-cell immune reconstitution after TCRalphabeta/CD19-depleted allogeneic hematopoietic cell transplantation in children using TCR repertoire profiling. Study-level results and caveats: About two months after transplant, the apparently early recovery of alphabetaT-cell counts reportedly depended on just several hundred clones that had expanded rapidly and came from non-depleted graft cells. In some patients, the high TCRbeta diversity seen at day 60 was put down to recipient T cells and intrathymic progenitors that had survived conditioning. The frequencies of hyperexpanded clones fell over the following months, and after one year, T-cell counts and TCRbeta diversity were mostly attributed to newly produced T cells.

Libraries were made using PCR. The listed sequencing device is Illumina HiSeq 2500. TCR library preparation used molecular barcoding, with unique molecular identifiers applied to normalize quantification of the TCRbeta repertoire. TCRdb ran its own pipeline on the public reads, namely fastp trimming at Q25 and MiXCR clone calling, and kept in-frame beta chains. CDR3 protein duplicates are merged, each entry listing the most common genes and DNA. The sample table shows approximately 1,000,000 distinct CDR3 sequences, and roughly 29% are seen once. Together, the top ten hold over 25% of the sample. Sequencing used PBMCs, mostly from graft donor cells, obtained 360 days after TCRalphabeta/CD19-depleted stem cell transplant. The V and J segments used are TRBV20-1 and TRBJ2-5, and 9 bases in between align with TRBD1. This TCR was recovered from a boy under three years old who had a stem cell transplant for SCID, so the T cells may come from the graft donor. The CDR3 here reads CSAPGTGQETQYF. The sequence in DNA is TGCAGTGCTCCCGGGACAGGGCAAGAGACCCAGTACTTC.